This record concerns one T cell receptor (beta chain) sequence. This entry belongs to a study of OX40 agonist ivuxolimab in advanced cancers. Data came from immunoSEQ multiplex PCR; TCRdb stores just in-frame clones and leaves some out. The sample carries around 50,000 clones, more than 70% recorded once. This CDR3 contains 13 residues. Germline lookup yields CDR1 GTSNPN and CDR2 SVGIG (reference sequence). Between the trimmed V and J ends, which lost 0 bases and 10 bases, there was a span of 10 bases. Prior autoimmune disease or systemic immunosuppression barred patients. This chain joins TRBV30 and TRBJ1-6; D is possibly TRBD1 (5 bases). The specimen comprised CD4+ or CD8+ T cells sorted from blood, sampled in a trial of the OX40 agonist ivuxolimab. This TCR derives from an adult with an advanced solid tumor such as melanoma, head and neck, liver or kidney cancer. In nucleotides, the CDR3 is TGTGCCTGGAGTGTAGGGACCCGATCACCCCTCCACTTT. It codes for CAWSVGTRSPLHF.